The rows below give T cell receptor beta chains drawn from one sample of a study of cytomegalovirus exposure and HLA in healthy donors. Profiling relied on immunoSEQ multiplex PCR, and the TCRdb table lists in-frame clones only, not all of them. The table records over 150,000 clones, roughly 70% of them present only once. Sequences were obtained from PBMCs. These receptors originate from a woman in her twenties or thirties in good health and CMV-seronegative. CDR3s leave out the opening cysteine and the closing phenylalanine or tryptophan.

j_call v_call cdr3_aa
TRBJ1-3 TRBV28 ASSLAPWEADGNTIY
- TRBV5-1 ASSLWEASVNEQY
TRBJ1-1 TRBV28 ASSLFMRDREDLSTEAF
TRBJ2-1 TRBV6-6 ASNLDLGHEQF
TRBJ1-2 TRBV7-9 ASSLMGFGYGYT
TRBJ2-7 TRBV30 AWSDEGQGYEQY
TRBJ2-1 TRBV6-5 ASSYSPTGYNEQF
TRBJ2-3 TRBV4-1 ASSRTSGSTDTQY
TRBJ2-6 TRBV7-8 ASSFSGLVPGANVLT
TRBJ2-1 TRBV10-3 AISESMTSGNEQF
TRBJ2-1 TRBV6-6 ASNGGQFYNEQF
TRBJ1-5 TRBV5-1 ASSLAGDYYQPQH
TRBJ2-3 TRBV30 ALRRTSVPTDTQY
TRBJ2-3 TRBV5-1 ASSLGGGVMSTQY